Following are 5 T cell receptor beta chains from one sample sequenced in a study of blood T cell repertoires in COVID-19. The protocol was immunoSEQ multiplex PCR, while the TCRdb copy is restricted to in-frame clones and leaves out a portion. The sample includes approximately 120,000 clones, around 81% of them seen just once. The specimen sequenced was peripheral blood. All receptors derive from a woman in her forties or fifties with acute or convalescent COVID-19.

A few counts support this clone. J is TRBJ2-2 and V is TRBV6-4, with TRBD2 matching 11 bases. The CDR3 has 15 amino acids. With 5 bases clipped from V and 1 base from J, the junction kept 0 bases outside the gene matches. Germline V gives CDR1 MRHNA, CDR2 SNTAGT. The DNA of the CDR3 is TGTGCCAGCAGTACTAGCGGGGGGAACACCGGGGAGCTGTTTTTT. Translated: CASSTSGGNTGELFF.

This chain connects TRBV15 to TRBJ2-7, with D maybe TRBD2 (6 bases). The germline V and J ends were trimmed by 7 bases and 5 bases, with 18 bases remaining between them. CDR3 size: 14 residues. Germline V gene data show CDR1 as LNHNV and CDR2 as YYDKDF (reference sequence). This chain's CDR3 is CATMGTEEANEQYF. The CDR3 region has the DNA TGTGCCACCATGGGGACTGAAGAGGCGAACGAGCAGTACTTC.

This sequence joins TRBV27 and TRBJ2-1, with a weak D call TRBD1 (5 bases). The CDR3 contains 15 residues. Per germline, CDR1 MNHEY and CDR2 SMNVEV (reference sequence). Trimming shortened V by 3 bases and J by 2 bases, and 11 bases separated the two germline ends. The CDR3: CASSFKGPAYNEQFF. The CDR3, as DNA: TGTGCCAGCAGTTTTAAGGGGCCTGCCTACAATGAGCAGTTCTTC.

The chain links TRBV6-5 to TRBJ1-1; D may be TRBD1 (6 bases). V was shortened by 7 bases and J by 5 bases, with 17 bases between the two germline ends. The CDR3 is 14 amino acids. Germline CDR1 reads MNHEY; CDR2 reads SVGAGI. This chain's CDR3 is CASKMGQGETEAFF. CDR3 nucleotide sequence: TGTGCCAGCAAGATGGGACAAGGAGAAACTGAAGCTTTCTTT.

This clone was counted only a few times. The genes are TRBV6-6 and TRBJ2-7; D is unresolved. This CDR3 comprises 15 residues. The germline V gene encodes CDR1 MNHNY and CDR2 SVGAGI (reference sequence). V shed 0 bases and J shed 3 bases, with 12 bases lying between them. CDR3 DNA: TGTGCCAGCAGTTACTCGAGTTCGATCGGCTACGAGCAGTACTTC. This encodes CASSYSSSIGYEQYF.